These 17 T cell receptor beta chains were all obtained from the same sample, sequenced in a study of T cells in Graves' hyperthyroidism and ophthalmopathy. TCR beta CDR3 region amplification was performed from RNA transcripts. Researchers ran a first-round RT-PCR on the TCR CDR3 using the HTBI primer set. MiXCR was run by TCRdb on the multiplex PCR reads, yielding one entry per CDR3 protein. The profile covers approximately 710,000 distinct CDR3 sequences, with approximately 15% appearing a single time and less than 20% taken by the ten largest. Material for sequencing was blood. All receptors derive from a man aged 50 or older with Graves' hyperthyroidism.

This clonotype was counted ten times or more. This sequence joins TRBV27 and TRBJ2-7; a possible D gene is TRBD1 (5 bases). This CDR3 is built from 16 residues. Looked up from germline, CDR1 is MNHEY and CDR2 is SMNVEV (reference sequence). Trimming removed 5 bases from V and 0 bases from J, with 17 bases in between. CDR3 DNA sequence: TGTGCCAGCAGTCCATCTACAGGAGAAAGCTCCTACGAGCAGTACTTC. Its translation is CASSPSTGESSYEQYF.

This clonotype was seen a handful of times. This chain connects TRBV19 to TRBJ2-7; perhaps TRBD2 as D (5 bases). This CDR3 region has 13 residues. Germline V gene sequence: CDR1 LNHDA, CDR2 SQIVND (reference sequence). V lost 8 bases to trimming and J lost 4 bases, with 15 bases between them. The CDR3 is CASRPGKGYEQYF. The CDR3 DNA follows: TGTGCCAGTCGTCCGGGAAAGGGTTACGAGCAGTACTTC.

This clonotype was seen many times. The chain uses TRBV2 and TRBJ2-7, with D hard to call. Trimming cost V 6 bases and J 0 bases, with 15 bases left between them. The CDR3 runs to 15 residues. Germline lookup yields CDR1 SNHLY and CDR2 FYNNEI. CDR3 sequence (DNA): TGTGCCAGCAGGCAAAACACCCAAGGCTCCTACGAGCAGTACTTC. Translated: CASRQNTQGSYEQYF.

There are many counts of this clonotype. This chain uses TRBV12-3 or TRBV12-4 with TRBJ2-2; perhaps TRBD2 as D (5 bases). The CDR3 has 15 residues. V lost 7 bases and J 1 base, leaving 13 bases between the germline ends. This CDR3 reads CASNEGTVNTGELFF. CDR3 DNA sequence: TGTGCCAGCAACGAGGGTACAGTGAACACCGGGGAGCTGTTTTTT.

This clonotype was picked up many times. For the CDR3, the DNA is TGTGCCAGCAGTTCGGGCGACAGGGTCAATCAGCCCCAGCATTTT. Translated, it gives CASSSGDRVNQPQHF. J is TRBJ1-5 and V is TRBV28; TRBD1 agrees at 7 bases. The CDR3 runs to 15 residues. The germline V gene encodes CDR1 MDHEN and CDR2 SYDVKM. V lost 4 bases to trimming and J lost 3 bases; unmatched junction nucleotides: 6.

This clonotype occurred many times. The chain is built from TRBV5-5 and TRBJ1-1, with 8 bases fitting TRBD1. Germline V lookup: CDR1 SGHKS, CDR2 YYEKEE (reference sequence). There are 16 residues in the CDR3. The junction had 15 bases not matched to a gene; V was cut back by 4 bases and J by 7 bases. CDR3 sequence reads: CASSVTGTGHPFEAFF. The CDR3 region has the DNA TGTGCCAGCAGCGTGACCGGGACAGGACACCCCTTTGAAGCTTTCTTT.

The chain has TRBV19 and TRBJ2-1; no clear D gene. Germline V lookup: CDR1 LNHDA, CDR2 SQIVND (reference sequence). The V end lost 3 bases, the J end lost 9 bases, and 9 bases lay between the germline ends. This CDR3 comprises 12 residues. In nucleotides, the CDR3 is TGTGCCAGTAGTATGGGTAGTTTTGAGCAGTTCTTC. This encodes CASSMGSFEQFF.

This clonotype was seen a handful of times. The V gene is TRBV20-1, the J gene TRBJ2-7; D is unclear. Germline V gives CDR1 DFQATT, CDR2 SNEGSKA (reference sequence). The V and J ends lost 5 bases and 5 bases respectively, with 19 bases between them. The CDR3 covers 14 residues. The CDR3 loop is CSARQWEKEHEQYF. The CDR3 coding sequence is TGCAGTGCTCGACAATGGGAAAAAGAACACGAGCAGTACTTC.

This clonotype was seen only a few times. V usage is TRBV2 and J usage is TRBJ1-1; D gene uncertain. V was clipped by 10 bases and J by 7 bases, with 22 bases between them. The CDR3 extends over 14 amino acids. The germline gives CDR1 SNHLY, CDR2 FYNNEI. The CDR3 spells CATKGRHWDDEAFF. Here the CDR3 DNA reads TGTGCCACAAAAGGACGCCACTGGGATGATGAAGCTTTCTTT.

V usage is TRBV10-3 and J usage is TRBJ2-7; TRBD1 agrees at 9 bases. Germline V gene sequence: CDR1 ENHRY, CDR2 SYGVKD. The CDR3 spans 15 residues. The junction had 11 bases not matched to a gene; V was cut back by 6 bases and J by 5 bases. In nucleotides, the CDR3 is TGTGCCATCAGCGGACCGGGACAGGGTTACCACGAGCAGTACTTC. Translation: CAISGPGQGYHEQYF.

The chain carries TRBV2 and TRBJ1-1, with D hard to call. The CDR3 loop spans 12 amino acids. V was clipped by 6 bases and J by 7 bases, with 12 bases between them. Germline V gives CDR1 SNHLY, CDR2 FYNNEI. CDR3 sequence reads: CASSYTPDEAFF. The CDR3 coding sequence is TGTGCCAGCAGCTACACGCCCGATGAAGCTTTCTTT.

This clonotype was counted at least ten times. The rearrangement joins TRBV28 to TRBJ1-3; D is unclear. Trimming left V 2 bases short and J 2 bases short, with 7 bases between. Germline assignment: CDR1 MDHEN and CDR2 SYDVKM. This CDR3 has 14 residues. CDR3 residues: CASSLVMAGNTIYF. CDR3 coding DNA: TGTGCCAGCAGTTTAGTGATGGCTGGAAACACCATATATTTT.

This clonotype was observed a few times. CDR3 DNA sequence: TGTGCCAGTAGTATTGTCAGGGGGCAGTACTATGGCTACACCTTC. It translates to CASSIVRGQYYGYTF. The V and J genes are TRBV19 and TRBJ1-2, with TRBD1 identical over 8 bases. The V and J ends lost 3 bases and 3 bases, in that order; junction bases with no gene match: 6. The germline V gene encodes CDR1 LNHDA and CDR2 SQIVND (reference sequence). The CDR3 spans 15 residues. The full variable domain, in which reference TRBV19 and TRBJ1-2 provide the parts outside the CDR3, is DGGITQSPKYLFRKEGQNVTLSCEQNLNHDAMYWYRQDPGQGLRLIYYSQIVNDFQKGDIAEGYSVSREKKESFPLTVTSAQKNPTAFYLCASSIVRGQYYGYTFGSGTRLTVV.

This chain links TRBV5-1 with TRBJ1-6; tentative D call: TRBD1 (5 bases). The CDR3 is made up of 14 amino acids. Deletions cut 2 bases from V and 7 bases from J, with 10 bases between. Germline V gene lookup returns CDR1 SGHRS and CDR2 YFSETQ. The DNA for the CDR3 is TGCGCCAGCAGCTTTCCACAGGAAAATTCACCCCTCCACTTT. Translation: CASSFPQENSPLHF.

This clonotype was detected many times. The CDR3 DNA follows: TGCAGTGCGGCCGTAGCGGGGGTCTACAATGAGCAGTTCTTC. Residues: CSAAVAGVYNEQFF. The J gene is TRBJ2-1, the V gene TRBV20-1; TRBD2 matches at 9 bases. The germline V gene has CDR1 DFQATT and CDR2 SNEGSKA (reference sequence). The CDR3 consists of 14 residues. Trimming removed 6 bases from V and 3 bases from J; junction bases left unmatched: 6.

This clonotype was seen ten or more times. This rearrangement joins TRBV29-1 to TRBJ1-1; TRBD1 matches at 7 bases. V trimming: 6 bases; J trimming: 4 bases; junction bases outside the gene matches: 5. Per the germline V gene, CDR1 is SQVTM and CDR2 is ANQGSEA. The CDR3 consists of 12 residues. The CDR3 bases are TGCAGCGTAGACGACAGGGTCACTGAAGCTTTCTTT. Protein product: CSVDDRVTEAFF.

CDR3 residues: CASTRPPYEQYF. The CDR3 DNA reads as TGTGCCAGCACACGTCCACCCTACGAGCAGTACTTC. The chain carries TRBV7-9 and TRBJ2-7, with unresolved D. This CDR3 spans 12 amino acids. Germline loops: CDR1 SEHNR, CDR2 FQNEAQ (reference sequence). V was cut by 7 bases and J by 2 bases, with 9 bases left in between.